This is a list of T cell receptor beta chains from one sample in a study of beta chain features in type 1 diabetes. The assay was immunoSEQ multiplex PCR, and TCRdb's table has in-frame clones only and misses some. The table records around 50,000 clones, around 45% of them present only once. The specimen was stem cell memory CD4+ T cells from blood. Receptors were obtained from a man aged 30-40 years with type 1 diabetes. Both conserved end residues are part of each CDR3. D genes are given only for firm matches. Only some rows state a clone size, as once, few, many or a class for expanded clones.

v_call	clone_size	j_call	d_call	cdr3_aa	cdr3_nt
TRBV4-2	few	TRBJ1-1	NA	CASSRGQGASTEAFF	TGTGCCAGCAGCCGGGGGCAGGGCGCTAGCACTGAAGCTTTCTTT
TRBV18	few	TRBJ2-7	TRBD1	CASSETGGFYEQYF	TGTGCCAGCTCAGAGACAGGGGGATTCTACGAGCAGTACTTC
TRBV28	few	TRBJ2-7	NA	CASSPRGAGSYEQYF	TGTGCCAGCAGCCCCAGGGGCGCGGGCTCCTACGAGCAGTACTTC
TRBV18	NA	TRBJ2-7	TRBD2	CASSPGGGDYEQYF	TGTGCCAGCTCACCCGGGGGAGGGGACTACGAGCAGTACTTC
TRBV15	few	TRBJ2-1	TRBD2	CATRGLAGGSEQFF	TGTGCCACCCGTGGATTAGCGGGAGGCAGTGAGCAGTTCTTC
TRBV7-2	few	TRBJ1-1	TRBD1	CASSERQGGTEAFF	TGTGCCAGCAGCGAACGACAGGGAGGCACTGAAGCTTTCTTT
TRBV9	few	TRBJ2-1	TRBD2	CASSVRGGNYNEQFF	TGTGCCAGCAGCGTACGGGGGGGGAACTACAATGAGCAGTTCTTC
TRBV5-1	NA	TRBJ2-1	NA	CASRLRLAEQFF	TGCGCCAGCAGGCTACGCCTCGCTGAGCAGTTCTTC
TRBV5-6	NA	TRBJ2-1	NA	CASSRRPDNEQFF	TGTGCCAGCAGCCGGAGGCCCGACAATGAGCAGTTCTTC
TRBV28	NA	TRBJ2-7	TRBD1	CASSTRQGRKRFERNEQYF	TGTGCCAGCAGCACCCGACAGGGGCGGAAGCGGTTCGAAAGAAACGAGCAGTACTTC
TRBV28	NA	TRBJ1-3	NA	CASSSGSLSGNTIYF	TGTGCCAGCAGTTCCGGGTCTCTCTCTGGAAACACCATATATTTT
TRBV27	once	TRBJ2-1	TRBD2	CASSFGGRRNEQFF	TGTGCCAGCAGTTTCGGCGGGAGGAGGAATGAGCAGTTCTTC
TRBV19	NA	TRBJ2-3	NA	CASSTANTQYF	TGTGCCAGCTCGACTGCGAATACGCAGTATTTT
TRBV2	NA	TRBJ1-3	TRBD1	CASRDLTGTKGNTIYF	TGTGCCAGCAGAGATTTGACAGGGACGAAAGGAAACACCATATATTTT
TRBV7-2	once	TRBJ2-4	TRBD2	CASSERLAGGRGIQYF	TGTGCCAGCAGCGAACGACTAGCGGGAGGGCGAGGAATTCAGTACTTC
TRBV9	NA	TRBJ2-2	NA	CASSVDQGMTGELFF	TGTGCCAGCAGCGTCGATCAGGGGATGACCGGGGAGCTGTTTTTT
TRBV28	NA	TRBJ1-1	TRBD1	CASSSYRGRTEAFF	TGTGCCAGCAGTTCTTACAGGGGGCGGACTGAAGCTTTCTTT
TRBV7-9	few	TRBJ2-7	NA	CASSLDAGYSYEQYF	TGTGCCAGCAGCTTAGATGCAGGATACTCCTACGAGCAGTACTTC
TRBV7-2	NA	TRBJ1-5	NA	CASSLRQGRQPQHF	TGTGCCAGCAGCTTGAGGCAGGGCCGTCAGCCCCAGCATTTT
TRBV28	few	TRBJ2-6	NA	CASSSPASSGANVLTF	TGTGCCAGCAGTTCCCCCGCCAGCTCTGGGGCCAACGTCCTGACTTTC
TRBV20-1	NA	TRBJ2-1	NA	CSGELYNEQFF	TGCAGTGGTGAACTCTACAATGAGCAGTTCTTC
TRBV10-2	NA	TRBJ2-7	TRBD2	CASSAGLAATYEQYF	TGCGCCAGCAGCGCAGGACTAGCGGCTACGTACGAGCAGTACTTC
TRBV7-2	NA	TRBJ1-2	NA	CASSLGGWEGIYGYTF	TGTGCCAGCAGCTTAGGGGGTTGGGAGGGCATATATGGCTACACCTTC
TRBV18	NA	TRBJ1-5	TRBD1	CASSPGQGAQPQHF	TGTGCCAGCTCACCGGGACAGGGGGCTCAGCCCCAGCATTTT
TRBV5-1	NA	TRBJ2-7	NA	CASSLTTPTYEQYF	TGCGCCAGCAGCTTGACGACACCGACCTACGAGCAGTACTTC
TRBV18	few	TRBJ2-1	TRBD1	CASSLFRGQGADEQFF	TGTGCCAGCTCACTATTTCGGGGACAGGGGGCAGATGAGCAGTTCTTC
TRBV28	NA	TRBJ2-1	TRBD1	CASSLGTGGRNQFF	TGTGCCAGCAGTTTGGGGACAGGGGGCCGAAATCAGTTCTTC
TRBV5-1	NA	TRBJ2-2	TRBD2	CASSWGLANTGELFF	TGCGCCAGCAGCTGGGGACTAGCAAACACCGGGGAGCTGTTTTTT
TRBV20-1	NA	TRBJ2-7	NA	CSASAYEQYF	TGCAGTGCTAGCGCCTACGAGCAGTACTTC
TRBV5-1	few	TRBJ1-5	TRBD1	CASSLTGGRQPQHF	TGCGCCAGCAGCTTAACAGGGGGACGTCAGCCCCAGCATTTT
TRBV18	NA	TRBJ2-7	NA	CASSPSGAFDNEQYF	TGTGCCAGCTCACCATCTGGGGCTTTTGACAACGAGCAGTACTTC
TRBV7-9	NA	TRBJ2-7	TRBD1	CASSEQGYEQYF	TGTGCCAGCAGCGAACAGGGGTACGAGCAGTACTTC
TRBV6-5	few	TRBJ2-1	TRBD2	CASSYAPSGNEQFF	TGTGCCAGCAGTTACGCACCTAGCGGGAATGAGCAGTTCTTC
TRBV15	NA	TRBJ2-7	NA	CATSRGNYEQYF	TGTGCCACCAGCCGGGGGAACTACGAGCAGTACTTC
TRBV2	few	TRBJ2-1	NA	CATASDGGEQFF	TGTGCCACCGCATCGGACGGAGGCGAGCAGTTCTTC
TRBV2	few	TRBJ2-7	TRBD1	CASRTGTGPYEQYF	TGTGCCAGCAGAACCGGGACAGGACCCTACGAGCAGTACTTC
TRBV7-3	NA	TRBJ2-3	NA	CASSLSREDTQYF	TGTGCCAGCAGCTTATCGCGGGAAGATACGCAGTATTTT
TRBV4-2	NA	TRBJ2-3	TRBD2	CASSHGRSTDTQYF	TGTGCCAGCAGTCACGGGAGGAGCACAGATACGCAGTATTTT
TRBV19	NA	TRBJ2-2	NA	CASNRQFGTGELFF	TGTGCCAGTAACCGACAGTTCGGGACCGGGGAGCTGTTTTTT
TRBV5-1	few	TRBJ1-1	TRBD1	CASSWRDRANTEAFF	TGCGCCAGCAGCTGGAGGGACAGAGCTAACACTGAAGCTTTCTTT
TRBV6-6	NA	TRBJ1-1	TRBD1	CASRGQTEAFF	TGTGCCAGCAGGGGACAGACTGAAGCTTTCTTT
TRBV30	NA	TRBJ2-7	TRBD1	CALLRTGSSYEQYF	TGTGCCTTATTAAGGACAGGGTCTTCCTACGAGCAGTACTTC
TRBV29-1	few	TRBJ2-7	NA	CSAGTPYEQYF	TGCAGCGCGGGGACACCTTACGAGCAGTACTTC
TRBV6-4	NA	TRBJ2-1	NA	CASSVEFRTAYNEQFF	TGTGCCAGCAGTGTTGAGTTCCGAACTGCCTACAATGAGCAGTTCTTC
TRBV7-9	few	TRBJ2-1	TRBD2	CASSFPSGGYNEQFF	TGTGCCAGCAGCTTCCCTAGCGGAGGATACAATGAGCAGTTCTTC
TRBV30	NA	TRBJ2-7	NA	CAWSVTAGTNEQYF	TGTGCCTGGAGTGTAACCGCAGGGACAAACGAGCAGTACTTC
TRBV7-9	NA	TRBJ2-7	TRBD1	CASSLRAGQGSIYEQYF	TGTGCCAGCAGCTTAAGGGCGGGACAGGGGTCGATCTACGAGCAGTACTTC
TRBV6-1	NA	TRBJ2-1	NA	CASSVTFYDEQFF	TGTGCCAGCAGTGTTACTTTTTATGATGAGCAGTTCTTC
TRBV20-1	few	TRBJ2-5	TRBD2	CSAGGRETQYF	TGCAGTGCGGGAGGGCGTGAGACCCAGTACTTC